The 9 T cell receptor beta chains below come from one sample, sequenced in a study of T cell responses to AZD1222 COVID-19 vaccine. Clones were read by immunoSEQ multiplex PCR, and TCRdb kept only the in-frame ones, dropping some. The sample holds 120,000 to 150,000 clones; around 89% are singletons and the top ten take more than 13%. Source: peripheral blood, taken on day 0 of AZD1222 vaccination. The receptors here all came from an adult in good health.

This clone was seen only once. The sample carries other DNA sequences with the same CDR3. The chain joins TRBV18 to TRBJ1-1, with TRBD1 matching over 7 bases. The CDR3 is 14 residues long. Germline CDR1 and CDR2: KGHSH and LQKENI. Unmatched junction bases numbered 1, after V lost 2 bases and J lost 1 base. The CDR3 is CASSPDRANTEAFF. In DNA, the CDR3 is TGTGCCAGCTCACCAGACAGGGCGAACACTGAAGCTTTCTTT.

The chain has TRBV15 and TRBJ2-5, with D tentatively TRBD2 (6 bases). V was shortened by 0 bases and J by 7 bases, with 12 bases between the two germline ends. There are 14 residues in the CDR3. Germline-derived CDR1 and CDR2 are LNHNV and YYDKDF (reference sequence). The CDR3 DNA reads TGTGCCACCAGCAGAGATACGGCAGCGGGGACCCAGTACTTC. Protein sequence: CATSRDTAAGTQYF. The whole variable domain, filled in from reference TRBV15 and TRBJ2-5, reads DAMVIQNPRYQVTQFGKPVTLSCSQTLNHNVMYWYQQKSSQAPKLLFHYYDKDFNNEADTPDNFQSRRPNTSFCFLDIRSPGLGDTAMYLCATSRDTAAGTQYFGPGTRLLVL.

The gene calls are TRBV6-5 and TRBJ1-2, with D unresolved. CDR1 is MNHEY and CDR2 is SVGAGI in the germline V gene. The V and J ends lost 5 bases and 3 bases respectively, with 7 bases between them. This CDR3 is built from 12 residues. The CDR3 bases are TGTGCCAGCAGTCACGACCACTATGGCTACACCTTC. Its protein is CASSHDHYGYTF.

In this sample, this clone turned up a few times. The chain joins TRBV5-6 to TRBJ1-1; a weak D match, TRBD1 (5 bases). Germline V gene lookup returns CDR1 SGHDT and CDR2 YYEEEE. V lost 4 bases to trimming and J lost 5 bases, with 27 bases between them. This CDR3 comprises 18 residues. The DNA of the CDR3 is TGTGCCAGCAGCCCGCGGGGCAGCAGGGCGGCAAAGGGGACTGAAGCTTTCTTT. Translated: CASSPRGSRAAKGTEAFF.

CDR3 loop: CATSDWSGGTGGEANYGYTF. CDR3 DNA sequence: TGTGCCACCAGTGACTGGTCCGGCGGGACAGGTGGGGAAGCTAACTATGGCTACACCTTC. The chain couples TRBV24-1 to TRBJ1-2; 8 bases align to TRBD1. This CDR3 contains 20 residues. CDR1 and CDR2 from the germline V gene are KGHDR and SFDVKD. J was trimmed by 0 bases and V by 4 bases; bases with no gene match: 18.

This rearrangement joins TRBV2 to TRBJ1-2; tentatively, D is TRBD1 (5 bases). This CDR3 contains 16 residues. Per the germline V gene, CDR1 is SNHLY and CDR2 is FYNNEI. V was shortened by 6 bases and J by 6 bases, with 23 bases between the two germline ends. The CDR3 protein is CASSPLGGGEANGYTF. In DNA form, the CDR3 reads TGTGCCAGCAGCCCCCTGGGGGGTGGGGAAGCGAATGGCTACACCTTC. Supplemented by reference TRBV2 and TRBJ1-2, the full variable domain reads EPEVTQTPSHQVTQMGQEVILRCVPISNHLYFYWYRQILGQKVEFLVSFYNNEISEKSEIFDDQFSVERPDGSNFTLKIRSTKLEDSAMYFCASSPLGGGEANGYTFGSGTRLTVV.

V and J are TRBV5-4 and TRBJ2-1, with D possibly TRBD2 on 5 matching bases. Germline V CDR1 and CDR2: SGHNT, YYREEE (reference sequence). This CDR3 has 14 amino acids. Between the trimmed V and J ends, which lost 4 bases and 1 base, there was a span of 9 bases. The CDR3 reads CASSPGKSYNEQFF. The DNA for the CDR3 is TGTGCCAGCAGCCCCGGGAAGTCCTACAATGAGCAGTTCTTC.

In its sample, this clone was seen once. The gene calls are TRBV6-5 and TRBJ1-1; TRBD1 matches 7 bases. Germline values: CDR1 MNHEY, CDR2 SVGAGI. The J segment lost 5 bases and the V segment lost 7 bases, leaving 7 bases of the junction unmatched. This CDR3 comprises 13 residues. CDR3 in DNA: TGTGCCAGCAATACAGGGGTCGGGACTGAAGCTTTCTTT. Translated: CASNTGVGTEAFF.

This chain joins TRBV11-2 and TRBJ1-4; 8 bases agree with TRBD1. The CDR3 contains 15 residues. The V segment lost 5 bases and the J segment 6 bases; nucleotides outside the gene matches: 8. Germline V lookup: CDR1 SGHAT, CDR2 FQNNGV. CDR3 sequence (DNA): TGTGCCAGCAGCGTAAGTGCCAGGGGGCATGAAAAACTGTTTTTT. The encoded protein is CASSVSARGHEKLFF.